Reported below is one TCR beta chain. Its target is unknown. The ends were cut back, 0 bases at V and 0 bases at J, with 14 bases in the middle. The CDR3 contains 17 residues. Germline-derived CDR1 and CDR2 are MNHEY and SVGEGT. This sample is part of a study of vaccination and CD4 T cells after COVID-19. Treatment described: roughly 10-day PBMC culture with coronavirus spike peptide pools or control peptides (ViraFEST assay). Peptide-pool expansion of antigen-specific T cells preceded TCR sequencing in ViraFEST. An Oncomine TCR Beta short-read assay was used to sequence the DNA from cultured CD4+ T cells. TCRdb reprocessed the PCR reads via MiXCR and lists one record per CDR3 protein. The sample contains roughly 15,000 distinct CDR3 sequences, approximately 70% of which appear only once.

This clonotype originated in a human donor who had recovered from COVID-19. V is TRBV6-2 or TRBV6-3 and J is TRBJ1-1; D call uncertain. The sample taken for sequencing was CD4+ T cells from blood, cultured in vitro. CDR3 residues: CASSYSGRGRMNTEAFF. The CDR3, as DNA: TGTGCCAGCAGTTACTCCGGTAGAGGGAGGATGAACACTGAAGCTTTCTTT.